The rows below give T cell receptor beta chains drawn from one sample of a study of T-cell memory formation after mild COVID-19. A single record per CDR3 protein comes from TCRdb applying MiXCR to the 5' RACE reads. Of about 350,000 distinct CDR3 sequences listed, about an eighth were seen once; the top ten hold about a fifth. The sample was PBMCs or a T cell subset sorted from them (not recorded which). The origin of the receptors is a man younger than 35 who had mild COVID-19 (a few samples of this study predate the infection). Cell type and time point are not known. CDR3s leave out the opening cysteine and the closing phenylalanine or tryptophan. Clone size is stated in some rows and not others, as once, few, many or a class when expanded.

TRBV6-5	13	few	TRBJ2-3	ASSNSGGGRDTQY
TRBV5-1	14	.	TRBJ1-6	ASSEQGESDNSPLH
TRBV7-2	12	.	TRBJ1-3	ASSLTPSGNTIY
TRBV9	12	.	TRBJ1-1	ASSVKSQVTEAF
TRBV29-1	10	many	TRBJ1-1	SVDPGNTEAF
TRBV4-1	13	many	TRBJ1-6	ATRQGGGINSPLH
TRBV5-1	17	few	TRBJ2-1	ASSLATLTRLSSYNEQF
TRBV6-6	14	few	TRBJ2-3	ASSSGLAGGADTQY
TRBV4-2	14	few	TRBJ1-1	ASSVNHRARNTEAF
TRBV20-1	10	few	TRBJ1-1	SAKGGRTEAF
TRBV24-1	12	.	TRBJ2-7	ATSDLPGIYEQY
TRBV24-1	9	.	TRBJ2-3	ATGVSDTQY
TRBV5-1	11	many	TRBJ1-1	ASSWTLGTEAF
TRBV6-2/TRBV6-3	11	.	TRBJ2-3	ASKLAGGGTQY
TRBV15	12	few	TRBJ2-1	ATSRGRPGGEQF
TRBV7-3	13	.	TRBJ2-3	ASSLSRGRADTQY
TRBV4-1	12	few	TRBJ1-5	ASSQALMDQPQH
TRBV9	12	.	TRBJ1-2	ASSVDQGRYGYT
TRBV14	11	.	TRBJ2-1	ASSPAPANEQF
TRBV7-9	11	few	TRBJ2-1	ASSARGRDEQF
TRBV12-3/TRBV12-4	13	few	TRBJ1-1	ASSSGTAENTEAF
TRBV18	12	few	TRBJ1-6	ASSWDSLVSPLH
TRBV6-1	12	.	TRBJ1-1	ASSDHYRNTEAF
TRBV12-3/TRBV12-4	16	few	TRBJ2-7	ASSSDWTGGITSYEQY
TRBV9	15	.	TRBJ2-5	ASSVGASGGAGETQY
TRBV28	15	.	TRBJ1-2	ASSSPGGQGVGYGYT
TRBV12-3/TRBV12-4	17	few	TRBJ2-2	ASTKNGLAGVTNTGELF
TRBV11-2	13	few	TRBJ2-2	ASSLEGQGTGELF
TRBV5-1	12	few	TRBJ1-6	ASSLGLGNSPLH
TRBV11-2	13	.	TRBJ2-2	ASSPRDRDTGELF
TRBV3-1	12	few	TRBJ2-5	ASSQDEGWETQY
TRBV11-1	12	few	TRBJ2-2	ASSLMGDTGELF
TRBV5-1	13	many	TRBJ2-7	ASSRTGQLSYEQY
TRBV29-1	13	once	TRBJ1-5	SVSQGLLGNQPQH
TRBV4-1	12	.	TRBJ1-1	ASSQVGGMTEAF
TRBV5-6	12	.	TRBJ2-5	ASSSQGRRETQY
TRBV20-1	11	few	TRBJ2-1	SARDLGGAEQF
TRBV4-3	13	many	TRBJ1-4	ASSHAQNSNEKLF
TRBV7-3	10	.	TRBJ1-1	ASSSRNTEAF
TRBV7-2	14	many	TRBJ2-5	ASSLTSGGLVETQY
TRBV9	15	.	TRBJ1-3	ASSVDPGESTGNTIY
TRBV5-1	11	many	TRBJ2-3	ASSLVIADTQY
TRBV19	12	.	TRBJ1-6	ASSLQGAAAPLH
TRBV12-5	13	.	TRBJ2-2	ASGTTSGSTGELF
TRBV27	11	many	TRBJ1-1	ASSLMANTEAF
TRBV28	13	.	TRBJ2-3	ASSYPGLNTDTQY
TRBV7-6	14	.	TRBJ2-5	ASSVGQGRPQETQY
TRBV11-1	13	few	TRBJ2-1	ASSRRGISYNEQF
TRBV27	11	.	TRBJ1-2	ATGPGTGFGYT